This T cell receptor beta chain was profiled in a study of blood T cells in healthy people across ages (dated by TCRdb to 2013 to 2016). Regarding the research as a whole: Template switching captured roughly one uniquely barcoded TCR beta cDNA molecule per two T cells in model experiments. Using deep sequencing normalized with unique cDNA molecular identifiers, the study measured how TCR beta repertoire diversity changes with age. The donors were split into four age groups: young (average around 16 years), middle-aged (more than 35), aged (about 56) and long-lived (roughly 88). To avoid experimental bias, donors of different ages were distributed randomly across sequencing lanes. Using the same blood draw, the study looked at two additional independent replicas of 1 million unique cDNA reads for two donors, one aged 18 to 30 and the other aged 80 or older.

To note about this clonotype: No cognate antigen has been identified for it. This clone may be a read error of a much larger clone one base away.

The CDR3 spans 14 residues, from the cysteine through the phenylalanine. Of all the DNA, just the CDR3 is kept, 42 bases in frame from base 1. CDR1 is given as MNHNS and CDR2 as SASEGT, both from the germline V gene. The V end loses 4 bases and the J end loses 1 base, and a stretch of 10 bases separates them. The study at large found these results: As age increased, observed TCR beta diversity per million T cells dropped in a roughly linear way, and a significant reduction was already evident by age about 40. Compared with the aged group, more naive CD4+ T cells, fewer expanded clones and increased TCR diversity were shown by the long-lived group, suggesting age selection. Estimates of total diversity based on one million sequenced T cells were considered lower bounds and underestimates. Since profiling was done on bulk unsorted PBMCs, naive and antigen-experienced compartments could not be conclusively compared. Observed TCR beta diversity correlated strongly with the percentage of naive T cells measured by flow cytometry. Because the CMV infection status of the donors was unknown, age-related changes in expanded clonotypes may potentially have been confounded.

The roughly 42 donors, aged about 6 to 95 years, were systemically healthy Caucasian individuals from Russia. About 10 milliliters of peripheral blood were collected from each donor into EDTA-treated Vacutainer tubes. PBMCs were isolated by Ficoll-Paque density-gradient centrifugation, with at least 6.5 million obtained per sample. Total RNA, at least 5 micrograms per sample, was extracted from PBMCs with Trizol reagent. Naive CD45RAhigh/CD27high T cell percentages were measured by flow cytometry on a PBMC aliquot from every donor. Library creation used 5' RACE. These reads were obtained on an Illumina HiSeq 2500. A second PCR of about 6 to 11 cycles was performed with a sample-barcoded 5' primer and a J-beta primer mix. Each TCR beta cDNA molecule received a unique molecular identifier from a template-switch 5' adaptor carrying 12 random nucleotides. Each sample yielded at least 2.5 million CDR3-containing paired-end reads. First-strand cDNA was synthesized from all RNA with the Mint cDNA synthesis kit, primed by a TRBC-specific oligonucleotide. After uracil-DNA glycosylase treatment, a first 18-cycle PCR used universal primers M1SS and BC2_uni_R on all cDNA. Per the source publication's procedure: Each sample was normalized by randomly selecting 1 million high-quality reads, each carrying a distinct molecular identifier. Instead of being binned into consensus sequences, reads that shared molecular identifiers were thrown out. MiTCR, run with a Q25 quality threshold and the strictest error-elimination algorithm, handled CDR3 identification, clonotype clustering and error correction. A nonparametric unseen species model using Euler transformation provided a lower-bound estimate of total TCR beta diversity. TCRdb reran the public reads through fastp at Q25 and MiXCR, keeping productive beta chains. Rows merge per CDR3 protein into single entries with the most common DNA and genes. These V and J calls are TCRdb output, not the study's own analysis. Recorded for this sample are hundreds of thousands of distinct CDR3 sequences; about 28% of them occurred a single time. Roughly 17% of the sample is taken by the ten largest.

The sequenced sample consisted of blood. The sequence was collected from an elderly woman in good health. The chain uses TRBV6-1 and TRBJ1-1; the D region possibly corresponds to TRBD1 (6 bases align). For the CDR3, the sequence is CASSGTVENTEAFF. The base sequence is TGTGCCAGCAGTGGGACAGTTGAGAACACTGAAGCTTTCTTT.